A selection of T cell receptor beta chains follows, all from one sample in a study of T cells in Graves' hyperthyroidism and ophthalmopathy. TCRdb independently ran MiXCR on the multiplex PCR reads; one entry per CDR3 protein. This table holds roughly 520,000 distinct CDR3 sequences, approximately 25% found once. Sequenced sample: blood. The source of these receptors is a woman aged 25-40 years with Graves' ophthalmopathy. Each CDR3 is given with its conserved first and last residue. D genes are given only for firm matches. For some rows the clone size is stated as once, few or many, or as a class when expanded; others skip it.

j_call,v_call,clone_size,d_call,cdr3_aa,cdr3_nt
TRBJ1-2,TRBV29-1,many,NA,CSVFQVEGGRNGYTF,TGCAGCGTCTTCCAAGTCGAGGGGGGGAGGAATGGCTACACCTTC
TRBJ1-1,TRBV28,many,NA,CASSPGHLSNTEAFF,TGTGCCAGCAGCCCGGGACACCTGTCGAACACTGAAGCTTTCTTT
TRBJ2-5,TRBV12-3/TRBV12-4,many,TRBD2,CASSFRGGGTETQYF,TGTGCCAGCAGTTTTCGCGGGGGGGGGACAGAGACCCAGTACTTC
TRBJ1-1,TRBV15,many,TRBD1,CATSRGDSNTEAFF,TGTGCCACCAGCAGAGGGGACAGCAACACTGAAGCTTTCTTT
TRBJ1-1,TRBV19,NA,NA,CASIPGARNTEAFF,TGTGCCAGTATTCCGGGGGCGAGGAACACTGAAGCTTTCTTT
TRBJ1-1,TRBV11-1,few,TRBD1,CASSRKYRGWSQHTEAFF,TGTGCCAGCAGCCGAAAATACAGGGGATGGAGCCAGCACACTGAAGCTTTCTTT
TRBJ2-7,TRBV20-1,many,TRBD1,CSARDGTGSSGYEQYF,TGCAGTGCTAGAGATGGGACAGGGAGTAGTGGGTACGAGCAGTACTTC
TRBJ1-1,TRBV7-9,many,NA,CASSSDSSEAFF,TGTGCCAGCAGCTCAGACAGCTCTGAAGCTTTCTTT
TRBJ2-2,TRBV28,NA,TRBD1,CASSPGQVITGELFF,TGTGCCAGCAGTCCGGGACAGGTTATCACCGGGGAGCTGTTTTTT
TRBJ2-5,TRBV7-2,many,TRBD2,CASSLALAGGQETQYF,TGTGCCAGCAGCTTAGCGTTAGCGGGGGGGCAAGAGACCCAGTACTTC
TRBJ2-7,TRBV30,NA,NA,CAWSGSLPEQYF,TGTGCCTGGAGTGGCAGCCTCCCCGAGCAGTACTTC
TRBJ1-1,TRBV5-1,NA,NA,CASSPRTVPGGTEAFF,TGCGCCAGCAGCCCGAGGACGGTACCCGGGGGCACTGAAGCTTTCTTT
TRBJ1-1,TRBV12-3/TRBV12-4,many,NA,CASTRSGLNTEAFF,TGTGCCAGCACCCGGTCGGGACTTAACACTGAAGCTTTCTTT
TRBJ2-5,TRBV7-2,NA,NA,CASSLVSTRGQETQYF,TGTGCCAGCAGCTTAGTCTCTACCAGGGGTCAAGAGACCCAGTACTTC
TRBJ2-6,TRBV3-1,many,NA,CASSRFSTGANVLTF,TGTGCCAGCAGCCGTTTCAGTACTGGGGCCAACGTCCTGACTTTC
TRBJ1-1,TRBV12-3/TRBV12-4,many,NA,CASNQGPGAEALF,TGTGCCAGCAATCAAGGTCCGGGGGCTGAAGCTCTCTTT
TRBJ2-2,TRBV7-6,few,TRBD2,CASSLERAGGSMTGELFF,TGTGCCAGCAGCTTAGAGCGAGCGGGGGGATCTATGACCGGGGAGCTGTTTTTT
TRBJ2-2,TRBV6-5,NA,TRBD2,CASSHGTTLGGELFF,TGTGCCAGCAGTCACGGGACTACCTTGGGCGGGGAGCTGTTTTTT
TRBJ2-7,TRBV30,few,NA,CAWRQGAYEQYF,TGTGCCTGGAGACAGGGAGCCTACGAGCAGTACTTC
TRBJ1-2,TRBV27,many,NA,CASSTYVGDYGYTF,TGTGCCAGCAGTACCTATGTGGGGGACTATGGCTACACCTTC
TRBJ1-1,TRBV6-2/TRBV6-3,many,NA,CASSLQGGRTEAFF,TGTGCCAGCAGTTTGCAGGGTGGAAGAACTGAAGCTTTCTTT
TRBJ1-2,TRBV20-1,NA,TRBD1,CSARSDREDGYTF,TGCAGTGCTAGATCAGACAGGGAGGATGGCTACACCTTC
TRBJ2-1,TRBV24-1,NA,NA,CATSDLSGVGSYNEQFF,TGTGCCACCAGTGATTTGTCAGGGGTGGGCTCCTACAATGAGCAGTTCTTC
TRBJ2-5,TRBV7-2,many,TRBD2,CASETAGGPVTQYF,TGTGCCAGCGAGACAGCGGGGGGGCCGGTGACCCAGTACTTC
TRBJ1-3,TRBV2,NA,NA,CASSPKNSGNTIYF,TGTGCCAGCAGCCCTAAAAACTCTGGAAACACCATATATTTT
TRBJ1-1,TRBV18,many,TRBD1,CASSPLQGGTEAFF,TGTGCCAGCTCACCATTACAGGGGGGCACTGAAGCTTTCTTT
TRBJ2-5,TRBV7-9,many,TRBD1,CAIKIPGQGFQETQYF,TGTGCCATCAAAATACCCGGACAGGGGTTTCAAGAGACCCAGTACTTC
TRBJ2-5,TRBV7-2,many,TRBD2,CASSLQLAGQETQYF,TGTGCCAGCAGCTTACAGCTAGCGGGGCAAGAGACCCAGTACTTC
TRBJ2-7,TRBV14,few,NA,CASSQLTDYEQYF,TGTGCCAGCAGCCAACTAACTGACTACGAGCAGTACTTC
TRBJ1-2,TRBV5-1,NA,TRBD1,CASSFTGEGDYGYTF,TGCGCCAGCAGCTTTACAGGGGAAGGAGACTATGGCTACACCTTC
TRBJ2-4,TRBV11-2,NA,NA,CASSLVTKNIQYF,TGTGCCAGCAGCTTAGTCACCAAAAACATTCAGTACTTC
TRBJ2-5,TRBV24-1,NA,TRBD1,CATSAGTGQKETQYF,TGTGCCACCAGTGCAGGGACAGGGCAAAAAGAGACCCAGTACTTC
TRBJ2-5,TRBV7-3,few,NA,CASSLGAPGTRGAETQYF,TGTGCCAGCAGCTTAGGTGCCCCTGGAACGCGCGGGGCGGAGACCCAGTACTTC
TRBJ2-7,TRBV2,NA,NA,CASSERLIRDEQYF,TGTGCCAGCAGTGAAAGGCTAATCAGGGACGAGCAGTACTTC
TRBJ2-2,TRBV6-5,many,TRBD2,CASSYHLAGDTGELFF,TGTGCCAGCAGTTACCACCTAGCGGGGGACACCGGGGAGCTGTTTTTT
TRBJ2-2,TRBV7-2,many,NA,CASSRLARAGELFF,TGTGCCAGCAGCCGTCTAGCGCGGGCCGGGGAGCTGTTTTTT
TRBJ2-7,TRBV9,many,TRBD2,CASSLGLALYEQYF,TGTGCCAGCAGCCTGGGACTAGCGCTCTACGAGCAGTACTTC
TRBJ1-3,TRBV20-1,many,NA,CSVLPTTGSSGNTIYF,TGCAGTGTACTACCTACAACCGGCAGCTCTGGAAACACCATATATTTT
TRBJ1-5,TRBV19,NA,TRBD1,CASSPTGLYQPQHF,TGTGCCAGTAGTCCGACAGGGCTCTATCAGCCCCAGCATTTT
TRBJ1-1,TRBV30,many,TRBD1,CAWTTGAGTEAFF,TGTGCCTGGACGACAGGGGCCGGCACTGAAGCTTTCTTT
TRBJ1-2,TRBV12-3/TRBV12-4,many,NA,CASSAQVSGYGYTF,TGTGCCAGCAGTGCGCAGGTTAGCGGCTATGGCTACACCTTC